This T cell receptor (beta chain) was sequenced for a study of brain metastases from non-small cell lung cancer. Trimming at V came to 10 bases and at J to 2 bases, leaving 11 bases not matched to a gene. The V gene's germline CDR1 is MNHEY and CDR2 SVGAGI. CDR3 size: 14 residues. Data came from immunoSEQ multiplex PCR; TCRdb stores just in-frame clones and leaves some out. The sample contains roughly 1,500 clones, around 81% of which appear only once. The rearrangement links TRBV6-5 to TRBJ2-7; TRBD2 matches 7 bases. The specimen was tumor-adjacent normal tissue. This clonotype was obtained from a donor older than 35 with non-small cell lung cancer. The CDR3 sequence is CANTLSGATYEQYF. The CDR3, as DNA: TGTGCCAACACCTTAAGCGGGGCAACCTACGAGCAGTACTTC.